The 13 T cell receptor beta chains in this list originate from one sample, sequenced in a study of cytomegalovirus exposure and HLA in healthy donors. Primers for the PCR totalled 60 Vbeta and 13 Jbeta. Method: immunoSEQ multiplex PCR; TCRdb's copy keeps in-frame clones and lacks some. The sample lists 150,000 to 200,000 clones, 82% occurring once. The sequencing sample was made of PBMCs. The receptors shown here come from a male donor in good health and CMV-seronegative.

The CDR3 nucleotides are TGTGCCAGCAGCCAAGTCGTTGCGGCTATAGGTGAGCAGTTCTTC. The encoded protein is CASSQVVAAIGEQFF. The rearrangement links TRBV14 to TRBJ2-1; D ambiguous. Germline V gene lookup returns CDR1 SGHDN and CDR2 FVKESK. The CDR3 runs 15 residues. Trimming left V 1 base short and J 9 bases short, with 16 bases between. The entire variable domain, with the rest obtained from reference TRBV14 and TRBJ2-1, is as follows: EAGVTQFPSHSVIEKGQTVTLRCDPISGHDNLYWYRRVMGKEIKFLLHFVKESKQDESGMPNNRFLAERTGGTYSTLKVQPAELEDSGVYFCASSQVVAAIGEQFFGPGTRLTVL.

This clone has just one count. The chain is built from TRBV11-3 and TRBJ2-1, with 12 nucleotides matching TRBD1. Germline CDR1 reads SGHNT; CDR2 reads YENEEA. The length of the CDR3 is 16 residues. With 5 bases clipped from V and 8 bases from J, the junction kept 10 bases outside the gene matches. The DNA for the CDR3 is TGTGCCAGCAGCCAAGGGGGGACAGGGGGCAACTATGAGCAGTTCTTC. Amino acids: CASSQGGTGGNYEQFF.

J is TRBJ2-5 and V is TRBV29-1; D possibly corresponds to TRBD1 (6 bases). The tail of the sequence fits TRBJ2-7 better, so the J call may be wrong. CDR1 SQVTM and CDR2 ANQGSEA come from the germline V gene. This CDR3 is built from 13 residues. For the CDR3, the DNA is TGCAGCGTGAACAGGGTAGGTTCGTACGAGCAGTACTTC. It is translated as CSVNRVGSYEQYF.

V is TRBV5-6 and J is TRBJ2-3; the match to TRBD1 covers 8 bases. Germline V CDR1 and CDR2: SGHDT, YYEEEE. V shed 3 bases and J 2 bases; nucleotides not matched to a gene: 8. There are 16 residues in the CDR3. CDR3 sequence reads: CASSWTWDRLTDTQYF. The CDR3 DNA reads TGTGCCAGCAGCTGGACATGGGACAGGCTCACAGATACGCAGTATTTT. Full variable domain (missing parts from reference TRBV5-6 and TRBJ2-3): DAGVTQSPTHLIKTRGQQVTLRCSPKSGHDTVSWYQQALGQGPQFIFQYYEEEERQRGNFPDRFSGHQFPNYSSELNVNALLLGDSALYLCASSWTWDRLTDTQYFGPGTRLTVL.

The chain links TRBV10-2 to TRBJ2-7; 8 nucleotides line up with TRBD1. CDR3 length equals 13 residues. CDR1 WSHSY and CDR2 SAAADI come from the germline V gene. V gave up 6 bases and J gave up 4 bases; unmatched junction bases: 5. The chain's CDR3 is CASRQGAWYEQYF. The CDR3, as DNA: TGCGCCAGCAGGCAGGGGGCTTGGTACGAGCAGTACTTC.

The V and J genes are TRBV7-3 and TRBJ2-2; maybe TRBD2 (6 bases). CDR1 SGHTA and CDR2 FQGTGA come from the germline V gene. Trimming left V 5 bases short and J 6 bases short, with 19 bases between. There are 16 residues in the CDR3. This chain's CDR3 is CASSLRFGRGAGELFF. CDR3 DNA: TGTGCCAGCAGCCTCAGGTTCGGGAGAGGGGCCGGGGAGCTGTTTTTT.

V usage is TRBV19 and J usage is TRBJ2-2; D possibly corresponds to TRBD2 (5 bases). The germline gives CDR1 LNHDA, CDR2 SQIVND (reference sequence). V was clipped by 3 bases and J by 6 bases, with 8 bases between them. CDR3 length: 13 amino acids. The DNA of the CDR3 is TGTGCCAGTAGTATTTCCGGGGCCGGGGAGCTGTTTTTT. This encodes CASSISGAGELFF.

The CDR3 sequence is CASSGERDSANEQFF. Written as DNA, the CDR3 is TGTGCCAGCAGTGGTGAGCGGGATTCGGCCAATGAGCAGTTCTTC. The chain carries TRBV5-4 and TRBJ2-1; 7 bases map to TRBD2. CDR3 size: 15 residues. Germline-derived CDR1 and CDR2 are SGHNT and YYREEE (reference sequence). V lost 5 bases to trimming and J lost 6 bases; unmatched junction nucleotides: 11.

The genes are TRBV27 and TRBJ2-1; TRBD1 matches at 7 bases. CDR3 length: 14 residues. Per the germline V gene, CDR1 is MNHEY and CDR2 is SMNVEV (reference sequence). With 8 bases clipped from V and 8 bases from J, the junction kept 12 bases outside the gene matches. The CDR3 reads CASVRQGLDDEQFF. CDR3 coding DNA: TGTGCCAGCGTAAGACAGGGTTTGGATGATGAGCAGTTCTTC.

The chain has TRBV7-9 and TRBJ2-5; 10 bases fit TRBD1. The V gene end was trimmed by 1 base and the J gene end by 5 bases; junction bases not matched to a gene: 1. Germline V gene sequence: CDR1 SEHNR, CDR2 FQNEAQ (reference sequence). The CDR3 is 14 residues long. In nucleotides, the CDR3 is TGTGCCAGCAGCTTAGAGACAGGGGGCGAGACCCAGTACTTC. Protein sequence: CASSLETGGETQYF.

This sequence joins TRBV30 and TRBJ2-1; TRBD2 agrees at 11 bases. This CDR3 region has 15 residues. CDR1 and CDR2 from the germline V gene are GTSNPN and SVGIG (reference sequence). V lost 4 bases and J lost 5; bases outside the gene matches: 7. The CDR3 nucleotides are TGTGCCTGGAACCCGGGACTAGCGGACAACAATGAGCAGTTCTTC. Translation gives CAWNPGLADNNEQFF.

The sample holds a few counts of this clone. The chain recombines TRBV7-3 with TRBJ1-1; unclear D gene. With 2 bases removed from V and 0 bases from J, the gap between germline ends came to 16 bases. The CDR3 has 17 residues. CDR1 is SGHTA, CDR2 FQGTGA, per germline. Here the CDR3 DNA reads TGTGCCAGCAGCTTATTTAGTTCGCGGGGTTTGAACACTGAAGCTTTCTTT. Protein: CASSLFSSRGLNTEAFF.

The chain employs TRBV16 and TRBJ1-1, with D possibly TRBD1 on 6 matching bases. The CDR3 is 14 residues long. V lost 2 bases, J lost 3 bases, and 10 bases lay in between. The germline V gene has CDR1 KGHSY and CDR2 FQNENV. CDR3 bases: TGTGCCAGCAGCCAAGGACAGTTCCACACTGAAGCTTTCTTT. Its translation is CASSQGQFHTEAFF.